This entry features one T cell receptor beta chain sequence. Original analysis: Estimation of nucleated cell counts was performed using reference gene primer amplification. Method: immunoSEQ multiplex PCR; TCRdb's copy keeps in-frame clones and lacks some. V and J calls and clone size are given by that table; D and trimming were obtained from the DNA. The table has 75,000 to 95,000 clones, more than 90% seen once. The data were obtained in a study of blood T cell repertoires in COVID-19. Overall study context: Spain, Italy and the United States supplied samples that represented acute and convalescent COVID-19. PBMCs, B-cell-depleted T cells, or T cells were the source of the cDNA or gDNA that made up the material.

The source of this sequence is a man between 60 and 75 years old with acute or convalescent COVID-19. The specimen was peripheral blood.

CDR3 loop: CASSWTGEDTEAFF. CDR3 sequence (DNA): TGTGCCAGTTCTTGGACAGGGGAGGACACTGAAGCTTTCTTT. The chain has TRBV19 and TRBJ1-1, with 9 bases that match TRBD1. Trimming at V came to 8 bases and at J to 3 bases, leaving 7 bases not matched to a gene. The CDR3 sequence is 14 residues long. Looked up from germline, CDR1 is LNHDA and CDR2 is SQIVND (reference sequence).